This is a list of T cell receptor beta chains from one sample in a study of metastatic and nonmetastatic thyroid tumors. TCRdb ran MiXCR on the PCR reads. This sample has about 38,000 clones; approximately 26% occur once, and the top ten carry 9.6%. Sample: blood. The receptor source for this set is a female donor with papillary thyroid cancer or a benign thyroid nodule (not recorded which). Some clones in this sample may be carry-over from other donors' samples. CDR3s include the opening cysteine and the closing phenylalanine or tryptophan. Each record gives: D gene, V gene, J gene, CDR3 protein. The D gene is left open where the match is weak.

D: .
V: TRBV6-1
J: TRBJ2-7
CDR3: CASSGHEQYF

D: .
V: TRBV5-2
J: TRBJ2-1
CDR3: CASNLGVRRISGRARPQFF

D: TRBD1
V: TRBV11-2
J: TRBJ2-1
CDR3: CASSPRGQPYNEQFF

D: TRBD2
V: TRBV6-2/TRBV6-3
J: TRBJ2-3
CDR3: CASTRLAPGADTQYF

D: .
V: TRBV14
J: TRBJ1-2
CDR3: CASSQGGDRRYGGYTF

D: TRBD2
V: TRBV6-2/TRBV6-3
J: TRBJ2-7
CDR3: CASSGTSGGKYEQYF

D: TRBD1
V: TRBV30
J: TRBJ1-2
CDR3: CAWSDLPTGAHGYTF

D: TRBD2
V: TRBV6-1
J: TRBJ2-7
CDR3: CASSDLAGAFYEQYF

D: .
V: TRBV9
J: TRBJ2-7
CDR3: CASSVATRAIHEQYF

D: TRBD2
V: TRBV6-2/TRBV6-3
J: TRBJ2-1
CDR3: CASRLAGGIEQFF

D: TRBD1
V: TRBV18
J: TRBJ2-7
CDR3: CASSPGTGVEQYF

D: TRBD1
V: TRBV28
J: TRBJ1-1
CDR3: CASRKRGLAFF

D: .
V: TRBV20-1
J: TRBJ1-5
CDR3: CSARTSGTSNQPQHF

D: TRBD2
V: TRBV7-8
J: TRBJ2-2
CDR3: CASRWGPGTSGRNTGELFF

D: .
V: TRBV9
J: TRBJ2-7
CDR3: CASSVAAGLTGEQYF

D: .
V: TRBV13
J: TRBJ1-3
CDR3: CASGGGGPGNTIYF

D: TRBD1
V: TRBV4-2
J: TRBJ2-7
CDR3: CASSHAGTDGDEQYF

D: TRBD2
V: TRBV28
J: TRBJ2-1
CDR3: CASSSAGGGHNEQFF

D: .
V: TRBV11-2
J: TRBJ2-7
CDR3: CASSLDHLAGGQYEQYF

D: .
V: TRBV11-2
J: TRBJ1-5
CDR3: CASSSSGDSSNQPQHF

D: .
V: TRBV6-4
J: TRBJ2-7
CDR3: CASSSYTDDSYEQYF

D: TRBD1
V: TRBV6-1
J: TRBJ1-1
CDR3: CASIQQGRMNTEAFF

D: .
V: TRBV3-1
J: TRBJ1-3
CDR3: CASSHRTGNTIYF

D: .
V: TRBV5-8
J: TRBJ2-3
CDR3: CASSLGGNGDTQYF

D: TRBD2
V: TRBV20-1
J: TRBJ2-7
CDR3: CSANPGLARGGEQYF

D: TRBD2
V: TRBV6-5
J: TRBJ2-1
CDR3: CASSPGLAGEVWYNEQFF

D: .
V: TRBV18
J: TRBJ2-6
CDR3: CASSPPGAGANVLTF

D: .
V: TRBV4-1
J: TRBJ2-5
CDR3: CASSQRWAGLTTQYF

D: .
V: TRBV11-1
J: TRBJ2-7
CDR3: CASSLDADSSYEQYF

D: .
V: TRBV6-2/TRBV6-3
J: TRBJ2-1
CDR3: CASSYRDSYNEQFF

D: .
V: TRBV6-1
J: TRBJ1-5
CDR3: CASSRSTDRSGQPQHF

D: .
V: TRBV6-1
J: TRBJ1-1
CDR3: CASTVGPATEAFF

D: .
V: TRBV12-3/TRBV12-4
J: TRBJ1-1
CDR3: CASSLGGRHTEAFF

D: .
V: TRBV6-1
J: TRBJ2-4
CDR3: CASSELESNIQYF

D: .
V: TRBV28
J: TRBJ2-1
CDR3: CSSRVVNEHFF

D: TRBD1
V: TRBV19
J: TRBJ2-6
CDR3: CASSIRSGDSVLTF

D: TRBD2
V: TRBV6-2/TRBV6-3
J: TRBJ2-1
CDR3: CASSYGTSSYNEQFF

D: TRBD2
V: TRBV4-2
J: TRBJ2-5
CDR3: CASSPLAGGRQETQYF

D: .
V: TRBV11-2
J: TRBJ1-4
CDR3: CASRQCSTNEKPFF

D: .
V: TRBV20-1
J: TRBJ1-6
CDR3: CSARDYLRANNSPLHF